The following is a T cell receptor (beta chain) sequence with its context. Its antigen is unidentified. They ran version v3.0 of the immunoSEQ assay at survey level. It was 40,000-50,000 T-cell genomes per sample that sequencing targeted. This table comes from immunoSEQ multiplex PCR, and its TCRdb copy is limited to in-frame clones, with some not included. The sample records under 20,000 clones, approximately 83% being singletons. This record belongs to a study of long-term antiretroviral therapy in people with HIV. Whole-study findings and limits: Diversity measured after ART increased yet remained under transplant donor controls.

CDR1 and CDR2 from the germline V gene are SEHNR and FQNEAQ (reference sequence). V was trimmed by 1 base and J by 0 bases, leaving 9 bases between them. CDR3 size: 15 residues. J is TRBJ1-1 and V is TRBV7-9; D uncertain. This specimen was unsorted PBMCs, taken 0.5 years before starting antiretroviral therapy. This receptor was taken from a man younger than 30 with HIV. The CDR3 region is CASSLVQGMNTEAFF. CDR3 nucleotide sequence: TGTGCCAGCAGCTTAGTGCAAGGTATGAACACTGAAGCTTTCTTT.